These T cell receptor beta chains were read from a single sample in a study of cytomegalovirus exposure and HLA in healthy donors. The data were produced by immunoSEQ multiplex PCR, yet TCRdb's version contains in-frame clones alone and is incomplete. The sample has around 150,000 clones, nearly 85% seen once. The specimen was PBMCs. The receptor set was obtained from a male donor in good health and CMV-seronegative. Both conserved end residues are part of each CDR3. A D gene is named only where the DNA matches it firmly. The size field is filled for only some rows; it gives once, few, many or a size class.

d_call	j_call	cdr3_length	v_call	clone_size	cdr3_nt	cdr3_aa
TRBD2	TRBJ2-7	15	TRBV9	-	TGTGCCAGCAGCCGTAGCGGGACCCCTTTCTACGAGCAGTACTTC	CASSRSGTPFYEQYF
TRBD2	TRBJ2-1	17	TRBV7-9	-	TGTTCCAGCAGCAATCCCGCTAGCGGGGTTACCTACAATGAGCAGTTCTTC	CSSSNPASGVTYNEQFF
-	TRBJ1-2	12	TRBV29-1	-	TGCAGCGCCGCGCGGCGCGAATATGGCTACACCTTC	CSAARREYGYTF
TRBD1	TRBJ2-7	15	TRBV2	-	TGTGCCAGCAGTGGGGTCGACAGGGCGCGCTACGAGCAGTACTTC	CASSGVDRARYEQYF
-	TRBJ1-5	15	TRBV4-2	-	TGTGCCAGCAGCCATTCCGGACTGGGAAATCAGCCCCAGCATTTT	CASSHSGLGNQPQHF
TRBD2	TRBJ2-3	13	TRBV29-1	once	TGCAGTGCTAGCGGGAGGGCCACAGATACGCAGTATTTT	CSASGRATDTQYF
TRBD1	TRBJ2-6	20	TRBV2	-	TGTGCCAGCAGTGAACCCCGGGACAGGGGGCAAAACTCTGGGGCCAACGTCCTGACTTTC	CASSEPRDRGQNSGANVLTF
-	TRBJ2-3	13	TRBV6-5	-	TGTGCCAGCAGTCCCGCAATCGCTAATACGCAGTATTTT	CASSPAIANTQYF
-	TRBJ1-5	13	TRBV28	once	TGTGCCGCAGACACAGTTAGCAATCAGCCCCAGCATTTT	CAADTVSNQPQHF
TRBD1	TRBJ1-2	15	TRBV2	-	TGTGCCAGCAGTGAGACAGGGGGAATTAACTATGGCTACACCTTC	CASSETGGINYGYTF
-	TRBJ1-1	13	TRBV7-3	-	TGTGCCAGCCGCCGAGTTGGGAACACTGAAGCTTTCTTT	CASRRVGNTEAFF
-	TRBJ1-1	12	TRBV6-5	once	TGTGCCAGCAGTTACGGGGGGGGTGAAGCTTTCTTT	CASSYGGGEAFF
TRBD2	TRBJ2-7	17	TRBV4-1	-	TGCGCCAGCAGCCCGCTAGCCGGGACTAGCGTGGGGTACGAGCAGTACTTC	CASSPLAGTSVGYEQYF
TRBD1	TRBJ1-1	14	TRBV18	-	TGTGCCAGCTCCGGGGGACAGAGAAACACTGAAGCTTTCTTT	CASSGGQRNTEAFF
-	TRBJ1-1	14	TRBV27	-	TGTGCCAGCAGTCCTTTGGAGGAGAACACTGAAGCTTTCTTT	CASSPLEENTEAFF